A single sample gave rise to the 5 T cell receptor beta chains below, sequenced in a study of OX40 agonist ivuxolimab in advanced cancers. Assay used: immunoSEQ multiplex PCR; TCRdb lists only in-frame clones, some missing. Of fewer than 100,000 clones in the sample, roughly nine tenths were seen once. Sample: CD4+ or CD8+ T cells sorted from blood, taken in a trial of the OX40 agonist ivuxolimab. The receptors shown here come from an adult with an advanced solid tumor such as melanoma, head and neck, liver or kidney cancer.

The chain carries TRBV5-1 and TRBJ1-4, with 7 bases fitting TRBD1. Trimming removed 1 base from V and 10 bases from J; junction bases left unmatched: 10. The germline V gene encodes CDR1 SGHRS and CDR2 YFSETQ. There are 15 residues in the CDR3. The CDR3 sequence is CASSLTGEGGVKLFF. Written as DNA, the CDR3 is TGCGCCAGCAGCTTGACAGGGGAGGGAGGAGTAAAACTGTTTTTT.

V usage is TRBV11-2 and J usage is TRBJ1-2; D gene uncertain. CDR3 length equals 14 residues. V lost 1 base and J lost 6, with 12 bases in between. Per the germline V gene, CDR1 is SGHAT and CDR2 is FQNNGV. The CDR3 coding sequence is TGTGCCAGCAGCTTAGTATCAGGCTCCAATGGCTACACCTTC. Protein: CASSLVSGSNGYTF. Complete variable domain (other parts from reference TRBV11-2 and TRBJ1-2): EAGVAQSPRYKIIEKRQSVAFWCNPISGHATLYWYQQILGQGPKLLIQFQNNGVVDDSQLPKDRFSAERLKGVDSTLKIQPAKLEDSAVYLCASSLVSGSNGYTFGSGTRLTVV.

The chain is built from TRBV4-1 and TRBJ2-7; tentatively, D is TRBD1 (6 bases). From germline, CDR1 is MGHRA and CDR2 YSYEKL. Trimming stripped 2 bases from V and 3 bases from J, with 11 bases between. CDR3 length: 14 residues. The CDR3 DNA reads TGCGCCAGCAGCCAACGGGACACAAACTACGAGCAGTACTTC. Translating gives CASSQRDTNYEQYF.

This sequence joins TRBV6-1 and TRBJ1-6; 7 bases align to TRBD1. Germline V gene data show CDR1 as MNHNS and CDR2 as SASEGT. J gave up 9 bases and V 2 bases, and 7 bases lay outside the gene matches. The CDR3 is 15 residues long. The CDR3 DNA follows: TGTGCCAGCAGTGAACGGTCAGGGGACAGTTCACCCCTCCACTTT. The encoded protein is CASSERSGDSSPLHF.

V gene TRBV13 combines with J gene TRBJ2-1; 13 bases are shared with TRBD2. The CDR3 contains 16 residues. Germline CDR1 is PRHDT and CDR2 is FYEKMQ (reference sequence). With V trimmed by 5 bases and J by 2 bases, 3 bases remained unmatched. The CDR3 loop reads CASSRGLAGTYNEQFF. DNA for the CDR3: TGTGCCAGCAGCCGGGGACTAGCGGGAACCTACAATGAGCAGTTCTTC.